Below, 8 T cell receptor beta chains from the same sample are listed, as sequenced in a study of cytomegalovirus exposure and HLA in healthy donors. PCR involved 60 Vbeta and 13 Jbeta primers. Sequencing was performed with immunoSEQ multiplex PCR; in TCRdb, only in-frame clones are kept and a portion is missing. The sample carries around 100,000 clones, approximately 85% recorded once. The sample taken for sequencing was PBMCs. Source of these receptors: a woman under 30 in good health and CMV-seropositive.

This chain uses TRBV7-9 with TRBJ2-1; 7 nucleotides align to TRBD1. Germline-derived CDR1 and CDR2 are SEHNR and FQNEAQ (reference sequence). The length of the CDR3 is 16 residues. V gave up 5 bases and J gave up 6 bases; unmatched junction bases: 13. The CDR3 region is CASSPGDRVLGNEQFF. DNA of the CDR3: TGTGCCAGCAGCCCAGGGGACAGAGTCCTGGGCAATGAGCAGTTCTTC.

The CDR3 here is CASSPWTDSNYGYTF. The DNA for the CDR3 is TGCGCCAGCAGCCCCTGGACAGACTCTAACTATGGCTACACCTTC. The rearrangement uses TRBV5-1 and TRBJ1-2, with D perhaps matching TRBD1 (6 bases). V lost 4 bases to trimming and J lost 0 bases, with 13 bases between them. Germline CDR1 and CDR2: SGHRS and YFSETQ. The CDR3 totals 15 residues.

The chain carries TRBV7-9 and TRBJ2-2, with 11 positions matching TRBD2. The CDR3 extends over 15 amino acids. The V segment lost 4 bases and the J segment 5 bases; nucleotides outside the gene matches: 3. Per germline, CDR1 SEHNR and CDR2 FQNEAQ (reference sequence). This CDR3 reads CASSYTSGSTGELFF. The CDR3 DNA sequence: TGTGCCAGCAGCTATACTAGCGGGAGTACCGGGGAGCTGTTTTTT.

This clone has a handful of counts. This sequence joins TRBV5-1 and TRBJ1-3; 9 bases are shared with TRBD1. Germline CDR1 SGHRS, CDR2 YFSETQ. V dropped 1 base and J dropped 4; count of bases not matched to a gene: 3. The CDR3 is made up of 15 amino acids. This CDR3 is CASSLRGQGGNTIYF. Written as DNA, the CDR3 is TGCGCCAGCAGCTTGAGGGGACAGGGAGGAAACACCATATATTTT.

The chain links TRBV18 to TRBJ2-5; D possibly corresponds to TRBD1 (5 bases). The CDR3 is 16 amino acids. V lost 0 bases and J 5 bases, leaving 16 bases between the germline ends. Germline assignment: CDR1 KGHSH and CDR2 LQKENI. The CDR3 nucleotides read TGTGCCAGCTCACCACCGGAGACAGTCCTAGGGGAGACCCAGTACTTC. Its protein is CASSPPETVLGETQYF.

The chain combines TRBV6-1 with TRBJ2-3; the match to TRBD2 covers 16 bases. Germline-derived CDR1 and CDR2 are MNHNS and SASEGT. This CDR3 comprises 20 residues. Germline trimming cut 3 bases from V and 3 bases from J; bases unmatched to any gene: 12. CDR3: CASSDPGTSGGAFLTDTQYF. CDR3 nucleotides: TGTGCCAGCAGTGACCCCGGGACTAGCGGGGGGGCCTTCCTGACAGATACGCAGTATTTT.

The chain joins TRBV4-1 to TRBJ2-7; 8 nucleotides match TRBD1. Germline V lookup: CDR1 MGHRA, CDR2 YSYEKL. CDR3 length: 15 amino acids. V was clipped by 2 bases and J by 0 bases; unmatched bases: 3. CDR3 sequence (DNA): TGCGCCAGCAGCCAATTCGGGACAGGCTCCTACGAGCAGTACTTC. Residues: CASSQFGTGSYEQYF.

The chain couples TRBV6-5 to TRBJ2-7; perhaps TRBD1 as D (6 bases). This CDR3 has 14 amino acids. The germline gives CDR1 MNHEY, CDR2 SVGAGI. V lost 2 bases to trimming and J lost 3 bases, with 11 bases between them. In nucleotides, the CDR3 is TGTGCCAGCAGTTACCACCGGGACAACTACGAGCAGTACTTC. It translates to CASSYHRDNYEQYF.